The entry that follows covers one T cell receptor beta chain sequence. Next came a second PCR, run for about 7 to 12 cycles, which used a sample-barcoded 5' primer along with a J-beta primer mix. TCRdb reprocessed the 5' RACE reads with MiXCR, giving one entry per CDR3 protein. The sample has some 920,000 distinct CDR3 sequences; roughly 47% are singletons. This entry comes from a study of blood T cells in healthy people across ages. CDR3 length: 12 residues. In germline, CDR1 is MNHEY, CDR2 SVGAGI. V was cut by 7 bases and J by 4 bases, with 10 bases left in between. The sample was blood. The sequence was obtained from an older woman in good health. The chain couples TRBV6-5 to TRBJ1-2, with D unresolved. The CDR3 DNA is TGTGCCAGCAAGAAAGGAGGCTATGGCTACACCTTC. It is translated as CASKKGGYGYTF.